A single sample gave rise to the 17 T cell receptor beta chains below, sequenced in a study of monozygotic twins with inflammatory bowel disease. Using the 5' RACE reads, TCRdb records one entry per CDR3 protein without DNA. The specimen's table records hundreds of thousands of distinct CDR3 sequences. Sequences were obtained from blood. These TCRs come from a human donor with ulcerative colitis or Crohn's disease, or a healthy co-twin of an affected twin (not recorded which).

V and J are TRBV6-2 or TRBV6-3 and TRBJ1-2; as DNA is missing, the TRBD1 call by TCRdb cannot be tested. CDR1 is MNHEY, CDR2 SVGEGT, per germline. The CDR3 runs to 12 residues. Here the CDR3 reads CASSIVPEGYTF.

The chain carries TRBV13 and TRBJ2-1; TCRdb proposes TRBD2, but this gene call is untestable without DNA. This CDR3 comprises 20 residues. CDR1 and CDR2 (germline): PRHDT, FYEKMQ (reference sequence). The CDR3 spells CASSSTGTSGGAFFYNEQFF.

CDR3 sequence: CASRDRGGAPQQYF. The chain links TRBV12-3 or TRBV12-4 to TRBJ2-7; TCRdb designates TRBD1, a call that cannot be tested without DNA. There are 14 residues in the CDR3.

The rearrangement uses TRBV28 and TRBJ2-7. The CDR3 totals 12 residues. The germline gives CDR1 MDHEN, CDR2 SYDVKM. The CDR3 is CASSYLLYEQYF.

The CDR3 sequence: CASSQESERTSGENTGELFF. The chain recombines TRBV3-1 with TRBJ2-2; the TRBD2 assignment by TCRdb is unverifiable without DNA. Looked up from germline, CDR1 is LGHDT and CDR2 is YNNKEL (reference sequence). CDR3 length: 20 amino acids.

This sequence joins TRBV9 and TRBJ2-6; TCRdb's D call of TRBD1 is untestable without DNA. The CDR3 extends over 15 amino acids. Germline V gene lookup returns CDR1 SGDLS and CDR2 YYNGEE. The CDR3 loop is CASSGDSSGANVLTF.

The chain employs TRBV27 and TRBJ2-7; absent DNA, TCRdb's TRBD2 call cannot be checked. The CDR3 loop spans 14 amino acids. CDR1 MNHEY and CDR2 SMNVEV come from the germline V gene (reference sequence). The CDR3 here is CASSSPGLAEEQYF.

J is TRBJ2-1 and V is TRBV4-3. The CDR3 length is 14 residues. From germline, CDR1 is LGHNA and CDR2 YSLEER. This CDR3 is CASSQTSSYNEQFF.

V usage is TRBV24-1 and J usage is TRBJ2-4; there is no DNA to check the TCRdb D call of TRBD1. Germline V lookup: CDR1 KGHDR, CDR2 SFDVKD. This CDR3 spans 14 amino acids. The CDR3 reads CATSAGTSKNIQYF.

The rearrangement uses TRBV27 and TRBJ2-2; the TCRdb D gene call, TRBD1, has no DNA to confirm it. Germline V gene lookup returns CDR1 MNHEY and CDR2 SMNVEV (reference sequence). The length of the CDR3 is 13 residues. The CDR3 region is CASMPPNTGELFF.

V usage is TRBV4-3 and J usage is TRBJ2-2; TCRdb's D gene call, TRBD1, goes unchecked for lack of DNA. This CDR3 spans 15 amino acids. Germline CDR1 is LGHNA and CDR2 is YSLEER. CDR3 protein: CASSQEQGAGGELFF.

This rearrangement joins TRBV7-2 to TRBJ2-1. This CDR3 spans 12 amino acids. The germline CDR1 and CDR2 sequences are SGHTA and FQGNSA. The CDR3 loop is CASSYRFQEQFF.

J is TRBJ2-7 and V is TRBV7-2; TCRdb names TRBD1, which stays unverified in the absence of DNA. The CDR3 is made up of 11 amino acids. Germline CDR1 and CDR2: SGHTA and FQGNSA. CDR3 in amino acids: CASGDRSEQYF.

This sequence joins TRBV10-3 and TRBJ1-4; TCRdb picks TRBD1, but there is no DNA to check that call. CDR3 size: 15 residues. Germline values: CDR1 ENHRY, CDR2 SYGVKD. The CDR3 is CAISATTPGTGKLFF.

V and J are TRBV10-3 and TRBJ2-1; the TCRdb D gene call, TRBD1, has no DNA to confirm it. This CDR3 contains 17 residues. From germline, CDR1 is ENHRY and CDR2 SYGVKD. CDR3 sequence reads: CAISEGGQIGSYNEQFF.

The J gene is TRBJ2-5, the V gene TRBV9; TCRdb reports TRBD2, a call that lacks DNA to check it against. CDR3 length: 15 amino acids. From germline, CDR1 is SGDLS and CDR2 YYNGEE. CDR3: CASSVEGLQGETQYF.

The V gene is TRBV6-5, the J gene TRBJ2-3; the D call of TRBD1 rests on TCRdb alone, since no DNA is present to check it. The germline V gene encodes CDR1 MNHEY and CDR2 SVGAGI. This CDR3 contains 13 residues. The CDR3 region is CASSRDHADTQYF.